Below are 17 T cell receptor beta chains sequenced from a single sample in a study of shared clonotypes between healthy human individuals. Libraries were prepared by immunoSEQ multiplex PCR; TCRdb keeps only in-frame clonotypes and omits some of them. The repertoire holds about 1.5 million clones, with 95% to 99% as singletons. Sequenced input: naive CD4+ T cells sorted from blood. As for subset: CD45RA+ positively selected. These receptors were obtained from a man aged 25 to 45 in good health.

The CDR3 coding sequence is TGTGCCAGCTCACCAGGCCGGCTGGGCCAGGAGGTGTTTTTT. Residues: CASSPGRLGQEVFF. The J gene is TRBJ1-4, the V gene TRBV18; D unresolved. The V gene lost 2 bases and the J gene lost 15 bases, with 19 bases spanning the gap. This CDR3 is 14 amino acids long. Germline lookup yields CDR1 KGHSH and CDR2 LQKENI.

The chain employs TRBV27 and TRBJ2-1, with D unclear. V gave up 6 bases and J gave up 0 bases, with 6 bases separating them. Per the germline V gene, CDR1 is MNHEY and CDR2 is SMNVEV (reference sequence). The length of the CDR3 is 13 residues. CDR3 sequence: CASRRLSYNEQFF. Here the CDR3 DNA reads TGTGCCAGCAGGCGACTCTCCTACAATGAGCAGTTCTTC.

The sample holds one count of this clone. The rearrangement links TRBV19 to TRBJ1-2, with 7 nucleotides matching TRBD1. The V gene end was trimmed by 3 bases and the J gene end by 4 bases; junction bases not matched to a gene: 8. Germline CDR1 LNHDA, CDR2 SQIVND (reference sequence). CDR3 length equals 15 residues. CDR3 DNA: TGTGCCAGTAGTATTGAAGGACAGGCGACCTATGGCTACACCTTC. It codes for CASSIEGQATYGYTF.

The chain employs TRBV5-4 and TRBJ2-6; 7 nucleotides match TRBD1. V trimming: 4 bases; J trimming: 0 bases; junction bases outside the gene matches: 10. The CDR3 loop spans 18 amino acids. Germline CDR1 is SGHNT and CDR2 is YYREEE (reference sequence). Here the CDR3 DNA reads TGTGCCAGCAGCAAAGAGGGACAGCGCTTCTCTGGGGCCAACGTCCTGACTTTC. It specifies CASSKEGQRFSGANVLTF. Drawing the rest from reference TRBV5-4 and TRBJ2-6, the complete variable domain is ETGVTQSPTHLIKTRGQQVTLRCSSQSGHNTVSWYQQALGQGPQFIFQYYREEENGRGNFPPRFSGLQFPNYSSELNVNALELDDSALYLCASSKEGQRFSGANVLTFGAGSRLTVL.

V and J are TRBV9 and TRBJ2-5; 8 bases match TRBD2. Trimming removed 3 bases from V and 4 bases from J; junction bases left unmatched: 5. The CDR3 has 14 amino acids. Looked up from germline, CDR1 is SGDLS and CDR2 is YYNGEE. The CDR3, as DNA: TGTGCCAGCAGCGGACTAGCGCGAGGAGAGACCCAGTACTTC. This encodes CASSGLARGETQYF.

This chain links TRBV9 with TRBJ2-7; 7 positions match TRBD1. The V segment lost 3 bases and the J segment 5 bases; nucleotides outside the gene matches: 2. Germline CDR1 is SGDLS and CDR2 is YYNGEE. This CDR3 comprises 12 residues. CDR3 DNA sequence: TGTGCCAGCAGCGCAACAGGGGACGAGCAGTACTTC. It is translated as CASSATGDEQYF. Full variable domain (remainder filled in from reference TRBV9 and TRBJ2-7): DSGVTQTPKHLITATGQRVTLRCSPRSGDLSVYWYQQSLDQGLQFLIQYYNGEERAKGNILERFSAQQFPDLHSELNLSSLELGDSALYFCASSATGDEQYFGPGTRLTVT.

The V call is TRBV18, the J call TRBJ1-2; no reliable D call. The CDR3 loop spans 12 amino acids. Germline V gives CDR1 KGHSH, CDR2 LQKENI. V lost 6 bases to trimming and J lost 4 bases, with 9 bases between them. The CDR3 DNA is TGTGCCAGCTCCCTGGACGGCTATGGCTACACCTTC. Protein sequence: CASSLDGYGYTF.

V and J are TRBV10-3 and TRBJ2-6; D is uncertain. This CDR3 is 16 amino acids long. Deletions cut 3 bases from V and 1 base from J, with 10 bases between. Germline CDR1 ENHRY, CDR2 SYGVKD. The CDR3 DNA reads TGTGCCATCAGTGATGTAACAGCTTCTGGGGCCAACGTCCTGACTTTC. Translation: CAISDVTASGANVLTF.

The CDR3 here is CASSHGAGVGAGELFF. The CDR3, as DNA: TGCGCCAGCAGCCACGGTGCGGGAGTAGGTGCCGGGGAGCTGTTTTTT. This chain links TRBV5-1 with TRBJ2-2; 7 positions match TRBD2. CDR1 and CDR2 (germline): SGHRS, YFSETQ. V trimming: 4 bases; J trimming: 6 bases; junction bases outside the gene matches: 12. The CDR3 is 16 amino acids.

This sequence joins TRBV5-5 and TRBJ1-1; D remains unclear. Trimming shortened V by 0 bases and J by 0 bases, and 6 bases separated the two germline ends. Germline V gene lookup returns CDR1 SGHKS and CDR2 YYEKEE (reference sequence). CDR3 length: 14 residues. This CDR3 reads CASSLVQMNTEAFF. The CDR3 DNA sequence: TGTGCCAGCAGCTTGGTGCAGATGAACACTGAAGCTTTCTTT.

About this clone: Other DNA variants within this sample encode the same CDR3. V is TRBV7-9 and J is TRBJ2-5; TRBD1 is a possible D gene (7 bases). Germline V gene data show CDR1 as SEHNR and CDR2 as FQNEAQ (reference sequence). This CDR3 contains 13 residues. V shed 4 bases and J shed 5 bases, with 11 bases lying between them. The chain's CDR3 is CASSSGGQETQYF. The CDR3 region has the DNA TGTGCCAGCAGCTCAGGGGGGCAGGAGACCCAGTACTTC.

The rearrangement uses TRBV5-1 and TRBJ2-5; D is uncertain. CDR3 length equals 15 residues. Per the germline V gene, CDR1 is SGHRS and CDR2 is YFSETQ. Trimming shortened V by 4 bases and J by 5 bases, and 18 bases separated the two germline ends. The CDR3 sequence: CASSPEAASAETQYF. In nucleotides, the CDR3 is TGCGCCAGCAGCCCCGAGGCGGCCAGCGCGGAGACCCAGTACTTC.

This chain links TRBV29-1 with TRBJ1-1, with TRBD1 matching over 8 bases. CDR3 size: 13 residues. J lost 5 bases, V lost 7 bases, and 9 bases had no gene match. The germline V gene encodes CDR1 SQVTM and CDR2 ANQGSEA. The CDR3 loop reads CSGLDRGRTEAFF. DNA for the CDR3: TGCAGCGGGCTCGACAGGGGACGAACTGAAGCTTTCTTT. The whole variable domain, remainder taken from reference TRBV29-1 and TRBJ1-1, is SAVISQKPSRDICQRGTSLTIQCQVDSQVTMMFWYRQQPGQSLTLIATANQGSEATYESGFVIDKFPISRPNLTFSTLTVSNMSPEDSSIYLCSGLDRGRTEAFFGQGTRLTVV.

The V gene is TRBV5-1, the J gene TRBJ2-7; D possibly uses TRBD1 or TRBD2 (6 bases each). The CDR3 extends over 15 amino acids. V dropped 7 bases and J dropped 4 bases, with 21 bases sitting between them. Germline V gene data show CDR1 as SGHRS and CDR2 as YFSETQ. CDR3 sequence: CASSGARGGAYEQYF. CDR3 sequence (DNA): TGCGCCAGCTCGGGGGCCCGTGGGGGAGCTTACGAGCAGTACTTC.

This chain uses TRBV10-1 with TRBJ2-7, with D unresolved. V was pared by 3 bases and J by 0 bases, with 12 bases between. Germline V gene lookup returns CDR1 WNHNN and CDR2 SYGVQD (reference sequence). This CDR3 region has 15 residues. The CDR3 is CASSDSGISSYEQYF. The DNA for the CDR3 is TGCGCCAGCAGTGACTCCGGAATTTCCTCCTACGAGCAGTACTTC.

The V and J genes are TRBV25-1 and TRBJ2-1, with D possibly TRBD1 on 6 matching bases. Trimming shortened V by 2 bases and J by 4 bases, and 12 bases separated the two germline ends. Germline CDR1 and CDR2: MGHDK and SYGVNS. The CDR3 is 15 amino acids. CDR3 sequence reads: CASSETRTAYNEQFF. Here the CDR3 DNA reads TGTGCCAGCAGTGAAACACGGACAGCTTACAATGAGCAGTTCTTC.

The chain links TRBV5-4 to TRBJ1-4; unclear D gene. This CDR3 is built from 15 residues. Trimming left V 3 bases short and J 10 bases short, with 19 bases between. Germline lookup yields CDR1 SGHNT and CDR2 YYREEE (reference sequence). This CDR3 is CASSSIGGPARKLFF. The CDR3 DNA reads TGTGCCAGCAGCTCTATCGGCGGGCCGGCGCGAAAACTGTTTTTT. The complete variable domain, with remaining parts taken from reference TRBV5-4 and TRBJ1-4, reads ETGVTQSPTHLIKTRGQQVTLRCSSQSGHNTVSWYQQALGQGPQFIFQYYREEENGRGNFPPRFSGLQFPNYSSELNVNALELDDSALYLCASSSIGGPARKLFFGSGTQLSVL.